The 17 T cell receptor beta chains listed next were all sequenced from one sample in a study of OX40 agonist ivuxolimab in advanced cancers. Libraries were prepared by immunoSEQ multiplex PCR; TCRdb keeps only in-frame clonotypes and omits some of them. Altogether about 64,000 clones are present, 87% being singletons, with the ten largest covering around 0.76%. Sequencing was performed on CD4+ or CD8+ T cells sorted from blood, taken in a trial of the OX40 agonist ivuxolimab. All receptors derive from an adult with an advanced solid tumor such as melanoma, head and neck, liver or kidney cancer.

The chain is built from TRBV28 and TRBJ2-6; a weak D match, TRBD2 (7 bases). Per germline, CDR1 MDHEN and CDR2 SYDVKM. The V end lost 5 bases, the J end lost 3 bases, and 11 bases lay between the germline ends. CDR3 length: 15 amino acids. The CDR3 loop reads CASSVGGLGANVLTF. CDR3 sequence (DNA): TGTGCCAGCAGTGTCGGGGGGCTTGGGGCCAACGTCCTGACTTTC.

The chain uses TRBV5-1 and TRBJ2-2; either TRBD1 or TRBD2 may supply D (5 bases each). The CDR3 loop spans 12 amino acids. The germline V gene has CDR1 SGHRS and CDR2 YFSETQ. Trimming took 3 bases from V and 6 from J, leaving 6 bases between them. The CDR3 DNA sequence: TGCGCCAGCAGCTGGGACCCCGGGGAGCTGTTTTTT. Translation gives CASSWDPGELFF. Complete variable domain (other parts from reference TRBV5-1 and TRBJ2-2): KAGVTQTPRYLIKTRGQQVTLSCSPISGHRSVSWYQQTPGQGLQFLFEYFSETQRNKGNFPGRFSGRQFSNSRSEMNVSTLELGDSALYLCASSWDPGELFFGEGSRLTVL.

This chain connects TRBV9 to TRBJ1-4; D is ambiguous. Germline-derived CDR1 and CDR2 are SGDLS and YYNGEE. V was clipped by 4 bases and J by 8 bases, with 12 bases between them. The CDR3 loop spans 13 amino acids. The DNA of the CDR3 is TGTGCCAGCAGCCCGAGGCCACAGGAAAAACTGTTTTTT. Translated, it gives CASSPRPQEKLFF.

The rearrangement links TRBV30 to TRBJ2-7, with D hard to call. V lost 4 bases, J lost 3 bases, and 13 bases lay in between. The CDR3 extends over 13 amino acids. From germline, CDR1 is GTSNPN and CDR2 SVGIG (reference sequence). The DNA of the CDR3 is TGTGCCTGGATGACGGAGCCCCACTACGAGCAGTACTTC. Amino acids: CAWMTEPHYEQYF.

V and J are TRBV6-5 and TRBJ2-3; 9 bases are shared with TRBD1. Unmatched junction bases numbered 5, after V lost 5 bases and J lost 2 bases. Germline CDR1 is MNHEY and CDR2 is SVGAGI. The CDR3 runs 15 residues. The DNA of the CDR3 is TGTGCCAGCAGTACGACAGGGGGAAACACAGATACGCAGTATTTT. Translated: CASSTTGGNTDTQYF.

This chain connects TRBV27 to TRBJ1-2; tentative D call: TRBD1 (5 bases). Trimming took 6 bases from V and 3 from J, leaving 17 bases between them. Germline CDR1 reads MNHEY; CDR2 reads SMNVEV (reference sequence). The CDR3 runs 15 residues. This chain's CDR3 is CASSTTGRGDYGYTF. CDR3 bases: TGTGCCAGCAGCACAACGGGTAGGGGTGACTATGGCTACACCTTC.

This clone was observed a few times. This chain links TRBV6-6 with TRBJ1-2, with TRBD1 identical over 9 bases. The CDR3 runs to 13 residues. Germline V gene lookup returns CDR1 MNHNY and CDR2 SVGAGI (reference sequence). J was trimmed by 6 bases and V by 8 bases; bases with no gene match: 7. The CDR3 DNA is TGTGCCAGCGGACCTACAGGGGGCGATGGCTACACCTTC. Its protein is CASGPTGGDGYTF.

The chain employs TRBV30 and TRBJ2-6; D is unresolved. Trimming stripped 5 bases from V and 6 bases from J, with 11 bases between. This CDR3 comprises 13 residues. Germline CDR1 reads GTSNPN; CDR2 reads SVGIG (reference sequence). Here the CDR3 reads CAWAADLANVLTF. The CDR3 DNA follows: TGTGCCTGGGCTGCGGATTTGGCCAACGTCCTGACTTTC.

The rearrangement uses TRBV2 and TRBJ2-1, with 11 nucleotides matching TRBD1. J gave up 2 bases and V 5 bases, and 2 bases lay outside the gene matches. This CDR3 has 15 amino acids. Germline V CDR1 and CDR2: SNHLY, FYNNEI. CDR3: CASSRTGGTYNEQFF. In DNA form, the CDR3 reads TGTGCCAGCAGTAGGACAGGGGGCACCTACAATGAGCAGTTCTTC.

This sequence joins TRBV7-8 and TRBJ1-5; D possibly corresponds to TRBD1 (5 bases). V was cut by 3 bases and J by 0 bases, with 9 bases left in between. Germline CDR1 is SGHVS and CDR2 is FQNEAQ. This CDR3 region has 15 residues. CDR3 loop: CASSFQTGSNQPQHF. The CDR3, as DNA: TGTGCCAGCAGCTTCCAAACAGGTAGCAATCAGCCCCAGCATTTT.

CDR3 protein: CASSPSTGANQPQHF. The CDR3 coding sequence is TGCGCCAGCAGCCCATCGACAGGCGCTAATCAGCCCCAGCATTTT. This chain uses TRBV5-1 with TRBJ1-5, with D perhaps TRBD1 (6 bases). V was clipped by 4 bases and J by 4 bases, with 15 bases between them. The germline V gene has CDR1 SGHRS and CDR2 YFSETQ. The CDR3 is 15 residues long.

The chain links TRBV28 to TRBJ1-1; D gene unclear. With 2 bases removed from V and 0 bases from J, the gap between germline ends came to 10 bases. Germline CDR1 is MDHEN and CDR2 is SYDVKM. The CDR3 consists of 15 residues. The CDR3 here is CASSLIGSMNTEAFF. The CDR3 region has the DNA TGTGCCAGCAGTTTAATCGGATCCATGAACACTGAAGCTTTCTTT.

The CDR3 nucleotides read TGTGCCAGCAGCTTAGACAGGGCATCTGGAAACACCATATATTTT. The encoded protein is CASSLDRASGNTIYF. This rearrangement joins TRBV13 to TRBJ1-3, with D possibly matching TRBD1 (6 bases). In germline, CDR1 is PRHDT, CDR2 FYEKMQ (reference sequence). Deletions cut 1 base from V and 1 base from J, with 8 bases between. The CDR3 spans 15 residues. Together with reference TRBV13 and TRBJ1-3, the CDR3 gives the full variable domain: AAGVIQSPRHLIKEKRETATLKCYPIPRHDTVYWYQQGPGQDPQFLISFYEKMQSDKGSIPDRFSAQQFSDYHSELNMSSLELGDSALYFCASSLDRASGNTIYFGEGSWLTVV.

This chain uses TRBV7-8 with TRBJ2-7, with D possibly being TRBD2 (5 bases). The germline V gene encodes CDR1 SGHVS and CDR2 FQNEAQ. CDR3 size: 13 residues. Deletions cut 1 base from V and 6 bases from J, with 10 bases between. This CDR3 is CASSLDSGGEQYF. The CDR3 DNA follows: TGTGCCAGCAGCTTAGACTCTGGAGGCGAGCAGTACTTC.

V gene TRBV7-9 combines with J gene TRBJ2-1; D ambiguous. Per the germline V gene, CDR1 is SEHNR and CDR2 is FQNEAQ (reference sequence). Trimming shortened V by 5 bases and J by 4 bases, and 9 bases separated the two germline ends. The CDR3 contains 13 residues. This CDR3 reads CASSPEVYNEQFF. CDR3 in DNA: TGTGCCAGCAGCCCAGAAGTATACAATGAGCAGTTCTTC.

The sample holds one count of this clone. The CDR3 sequence is CAWRDGTASGYTF. The CDR3 coding sequence is TGTGCCTGGAGGGACGGGACAGCGTCTGGCTACACCTTC. The chain has TRBV30 and TRBJ1-2; 7 positions match TRBD1. The ends lost 3 bases at V and 7 bases at J; junction bases unmatched: 8. The CDR3 is 13 amino acids. The germline V gene encodes CDR1 GTSNPN and CDR2 SVGIG (reference sequence).

The V and J genes are TRBV19 and TRBJ2-2; D is tentatively TRBD1 or TRBD2 (5 bases each). Germline CDR1 LNHDA, CDR2 SQIVND (reference sequence). The ends were cut back, 3 bases at V and 3 bases at J, with 14 bases in the middle. The CDR3 contains 16 residues. CDR3 sequence (DNA): TGTGCCAGTAGTATCGGGACGGGAATTCACACCGGGGAGCTGTTTTTT. Translated: CASSIGTGIHTGELFF.